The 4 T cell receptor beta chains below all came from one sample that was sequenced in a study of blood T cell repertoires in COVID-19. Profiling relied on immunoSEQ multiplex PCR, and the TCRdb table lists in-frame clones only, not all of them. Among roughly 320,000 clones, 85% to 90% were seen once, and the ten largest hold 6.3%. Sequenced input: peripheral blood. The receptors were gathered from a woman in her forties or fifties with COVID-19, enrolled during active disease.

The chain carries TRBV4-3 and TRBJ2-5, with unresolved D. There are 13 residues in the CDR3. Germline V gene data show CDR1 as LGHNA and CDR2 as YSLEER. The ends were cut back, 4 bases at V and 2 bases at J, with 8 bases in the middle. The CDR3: CASSPRRQETQYF. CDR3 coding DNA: TGCGCCAGCAGCCCCCGCAGGCAAGAGACCCAGTACTTC.

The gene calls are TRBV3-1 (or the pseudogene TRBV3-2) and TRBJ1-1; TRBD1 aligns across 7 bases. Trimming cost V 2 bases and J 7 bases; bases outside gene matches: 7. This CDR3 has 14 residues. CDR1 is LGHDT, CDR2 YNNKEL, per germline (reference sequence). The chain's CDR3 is CASSQPLTGDEAFF. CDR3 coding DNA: TGTGCCAGCAGCCAACCCCTCACAGGGGATGAAGCTTTCTTT.

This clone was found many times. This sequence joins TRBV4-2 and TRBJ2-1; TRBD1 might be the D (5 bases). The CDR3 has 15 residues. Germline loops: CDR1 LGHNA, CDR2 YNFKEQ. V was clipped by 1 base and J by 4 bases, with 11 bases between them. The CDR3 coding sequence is TGTGCCAGCAGCCAAGGGGGCGAACCTTACAATGAGCAGTTCTTC. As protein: CASSQGGEPYNEQFF.

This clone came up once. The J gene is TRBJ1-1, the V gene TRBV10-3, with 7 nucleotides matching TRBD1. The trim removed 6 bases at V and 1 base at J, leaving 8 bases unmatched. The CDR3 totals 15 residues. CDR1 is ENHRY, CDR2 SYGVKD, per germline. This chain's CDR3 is CAIRGSEGANTEAFF. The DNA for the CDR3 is TGTGCCATCAGAGGTTCGGAGGGGGCGAACACTGAAGCTTTCTTT.